This is a list of T cell receptor beta chains from one sample in a study of CD8+ T cells in alopecia areata. Profiling relied on immunoSEQ multiplex PCR, and the TCRdb table lists in-frame clones only, not all of them. The sample holds about 110,000 clones, 84% seen once. Specimen: CD8+ T cells sorted from blood, collected at week 24, from a patient treated with tofacitinib. These receptors all come from a human donor with alopecia areata. CDR3s include the opening cysteine and the closing phenylalanine or tryptophan. A D gene is named only where the DNA matches it firmly. Size tells how often a clone was seen (once, few, many) or the class of an expanded clone, and some rows leave it out.

D	V	J	size	DNA	CDR3
-	TRBV29-1	TRBJ1-2	-	TGCAGCGTTGCCCCGACAGAGAACTATGGCTACACCTTC	CSVAPTENYGYTF
-	TRBV5-1	TRBJ2-5	once	TGCGCCAGCAGCTTGGACCTAGCCGTCGGTGAGACCCAGTACTTC	CASSLDLAVGETQYF
TRBD2	TRBV4-3	TRBJ2-5	few	TGCGCCAGCAGCCAAGATCCTAGCGGGGGGGCCGAGACCCAGTACTTC	CASSQDPSGGAETQYF
-	TRBV7-8	TRBJ1-1	many	TGTGCCAGCAGCCGGACAGCAGCAAACACTGAAGCTTTCTTT	CASSRTAANTEAFF
TRBD1	TRBV7-2	TRBJ1-1	-	TGTGCCAGCAGCCCTAAATGGGACAGATCGGGTGAAGCTTTCTTT	CASSPKWDRSGEAFF
TRBD2	TRBV10-2	TRBJ2-3	once	TGCGCCAGCATCTCGAGGGTAGCGGGGGGTTCTCGGAGGGGCACAGATACGCAGTATTTT	CASISRVAGGSRRGTDTQYF
-	TRBV19	TRBJ2-5	-	TGTGCCAGTAGTATTTCGGACGGAGAGACCCAGTACTTC	CASSISDGETQYF
TRBD2	TRBV7-2	TRBJ2-5	-	TGTGCCAGCAGCTGCGTAGCGGGGTGGCAAGAGACCCAGTACTTC	CASSCVAGWQETQYF
TRBD2	TRBV30	TRBJ2-1	-	TGTGCCTGGACTAGCGGGGGGTACAATGAGCAGTTCTTC	CAWTSGGYNEQFF
-	TRBV2	TRBJ1-5	-	TGTGCCAGCAGTGAAGCGCTTCTGACAGGAGCAGGTCAGCCCCAGCATTTT	CASSEALLTGAGQPQHF
-	TRBV9	TRBJ1-2	-	TGTGCCAGCAGCGCAGATAATGCGGGTTTTAAGTATGGCTACACCTTC	CASSADNAGFKYGYTF
-	TRBV6-5	TRBJ2-6	once	TGTGCCAGCAGTGAAGGCTCTGGGGCCAACGTCCTGACTTTC	CASSEGSGANVLTF
-	TRBV2	TRBJ2-7	-	TGTGCCAGCAGTGTCTCCGGGCCGGGGTACGAGCAGTACTTC	CASSVSGPGYEQYF
-	TRBV27	TRBJ2-5	-	TGTGCCAGCAGTTTATATCCCAGTGAAGAGACCCAGTACTTC	CASSLYPSEETQYF
TRBD1	TRBV14	TRBJ2-5	-	TGTGCCAGCAGCCCCAGCAGGGGGCAGGGAATGGAGACCCAGTACTTC	CASSPSRGQGMETQYF
-	TRBV6-5	TRBJ1-3	-	TGTGCCACCAGGGCTGGAAACACCATATATTTT	CATRAGNTIYF
-	TRBV9	TRBJ2-1	-	TGTGCCAGCAGCGTAGCTCGGGGGTCCCCTTCAGGTGGCAATGAGCAGTTCTTC	CASSVARGSPSGGNEQFF
TRBD1	TRBV5-1	TRBJ1-1	once	TGCGCCAGCAGCTTGGGGGACAGGGAGACCCTCTTTCGCCCAAACACTGAAGCTTTCTTT	CASSLGDRETLFRPNTEAFF
-	TRBV14	TRBJ2-1	-	TGTGCCAGCAGCCAAGGAGTCTTCTACAATGAGCAGTTCTTC	CASSQGVFYNEQFF
-	TRBV10-3	TRBJ2-1	-	TGTGCCACCCATGAGTACAATGAGCAGTTCTTC	CATHEYNEQFF
-	TRBV4-1	TRBJ2-7	once	TGCGCCAGCAGCCAAGACTCAGTAGCCCCGGACGAGCAGTACTTC	CASSQDSVAPDEQYF
-	TRBV27	TRBJ1-1	-	TGTGCCAGCCCGAAAGGGGACCAGAACACTGAAGCTTTCTTT	CASPKGDQNTEAFF
TRBD1	TRBV6-6	TRBJ1-1	-	TGTGCCAGCAGTTACGGGACAGGGGGCGCGGGCACTGAAGCTTTCTTT	CASSYGTGGAGTEAFF
-	TRBV30	TRBJ2-3	-	TGTGCCTGGAGTGTACAGGGCTTAGGCACAGATACGCAGTATTTT	CAWSVQGLGTDTQYF
-	TRBV29-1	TRBJ2-1	-	TGCAGCGTGGCTTGGCTTGGTGGATACAATGAGCAGTTCTTC	CSVAWLGGYNEQFF
-	TRBV14	TRBJ1-1	once	TGTGCCAGCAGCCAATGGGCGAGCACTGAAGCTTTCTTT	CASSQWASTEAFF
-	TRBV4-3	TRBJ2-2	-	TGCGCCAGCAGCCAAGAATCCCCCAGGGCGAACACCGGGGAGCTGTTTTTT	CASSQESPRANTGELFF
-	TRBV6-9	TRBJ1-5	-	TGTGCCAGCAGTTCCTCCGGAGATCAGCCCCAGCATTTT	CASSSSGDQPQHF
TRBD1	TRBV2	TRBJ2-7	-	TGTGCCAGCATCCTTGAGGGACAGGGCGCATACGAGCAGTACTTC	CASILEGQGAYEQYF
-	TRBV7-9	TRBJ1-5	-	TGTGCCAGCAGCTTAGGGCCCCTGGAAAATCAGCCCCAGCATTTT	CASSLGPLENQPQHF
TRBD1	TRBV11-3	TRBJ2-7	-	TGTGCCAGCAGCTTTGGGGACAGGGGCGAGCAGTACTTC	CASSFGDRGEQYF
TRBD2	TRBV7-2	TRBJ2-7	-	TGTGCCAGCAGCTTAACGACTAGCAGCTACGAGCAGTACTTC	CASSLTTSSYEQYF
-	TRBV27	TRBJ2-7	-	TGTGCCAGCAGCGTCCGGGACAACTACGAGCAGTACTTC	CASSVRDNYEQYF
-	TRBV4-1	TRBJ2-5	few	TGCGCCAGCAGCCAAGACCGGGGGTTCCAAGAGACCCAGTACTTC	CASSQDRGFQETQYF
-	TRBV18	TRBJ2-2	-	TGTGCCAGCTCACCACCAGTCGCCGGGGAGCTGTTTTTT	CASSPPVAGELFF
-	TRBV2	TRBJ2-2	once	TGTGCCAGCACGGGCAGGGAGCAGTACCCCGGGGAGCTGTTTTTT	CASTGREQYPGELFF
-	TRBV5-4	TRBJ2-1	-	TGTGCCAGCAAACAGAGCTCCTACAATGAGCAGTTCTTC	CASKQSSYNEQFF
TRBD2	TRBV2	TRBJ2-1	few	TGTGCCAGCAGTGACGGTGGCGGGGGAGGCTACAATGAGCAGTTCTTC	CASSDGGGGGYNEQFF
TRBD2	TRBV29-1	TRBJ2-3	-	TGCAGCGTAGCCTTAGCGGGGGGTGCAGATACGCAGTATTTT	CSVALAGGADTQYF
-	TRBV29-1	TRBJ1-1	-	TGCAGCGTGGCACGATTTAACACTGAAGCTTTCTTT	CSVARFNTEAFF
-	TRBV5-6	TRBJ2-7	few	TGTGCCAGCAGCTTGGAAGCAGACTCCTACGAGCAGTACTTC	CASSLEADSYEQYF